This T cell receptor beta chain originates from a study of blood T cells in healthy people across ages. Alongside a J-beta primer mix, a sample-barcoded 5' primer served in a second PCR lasting roughly 6 to 12 cycles. MiXCR, run by TCRdb on the 5' RACE reads, gives a single entry per CDR3 protein. This sample carries 790,000 or so distinct CDR3 sequences, more than 50% of them seen once, and the ten largest clones take roughly 24%. This TCR was recovered from a middle-aged man in good health. Sequenced sample: blood.

Written as DNA, the CDR3 is TGTGCCAGCAGTTTTAACAGGGGGCGCGAGCAGTACTTC. Protein product: CASSFNRGREQYF. V usage is TRBV12-3 or TRBV12-4 and J usage is TRBJ2-7; 9 positions match TRBD1. V shed 3 bases and J 6 bases; nucleotides not matched to a gene: 3. This CDR3 is built from 13 residues.